This T cell receptor beta chain was obtained from a study of T cells after posttransplantation cyclophosphamide. Busulfan-fludarabine conditioning, marrow transplant, and cyclophosphamide on days +3 and +4 were administered. Germline CDR1 reads SGHTA; CDR2 reads FQGTGA. This CDR3 has 15 residues. The ends lost 3 bases at V and 6 bases at J; junction bases unmatched: 1. Profiling relied on immunoSEQ multiplex PCR, and the TCRdb table lists in-frame clones only, not all of them. The sample yields roughly 12,000 clones, about 1.9% seen once. This clone was seen a handful of times. The chain uses TRBV7-3 and TRBJ2-2; 13 positions agree with TRBD2. The material sequenced was PBMCs, taken after allogeneic stem cell transplant with posttransplant cyclophosphamide. The clonotype originates from a male patient in his thirties who received an allogeneic stem cell transplant from a related donor, was CMV-positive, and had no GVHD. Some T cells may originate from the graft donor. CDR3 nucleotides: TGTGCCAGCAGCTTGGGGACTAGCGGGGCCGGGGAGCTGTTTTTT. Its protein product is CASSLGTSGAGELFF.